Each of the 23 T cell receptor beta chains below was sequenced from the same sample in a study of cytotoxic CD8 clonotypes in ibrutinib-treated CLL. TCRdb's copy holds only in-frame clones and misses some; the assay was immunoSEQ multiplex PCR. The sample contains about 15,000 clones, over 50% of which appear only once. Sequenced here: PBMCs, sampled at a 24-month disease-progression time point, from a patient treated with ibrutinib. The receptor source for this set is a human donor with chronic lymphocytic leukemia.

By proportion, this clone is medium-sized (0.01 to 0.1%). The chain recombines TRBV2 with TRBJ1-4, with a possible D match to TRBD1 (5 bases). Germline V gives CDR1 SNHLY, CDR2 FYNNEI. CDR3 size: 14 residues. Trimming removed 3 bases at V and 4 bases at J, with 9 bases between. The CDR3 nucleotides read TGTGCCAGCAGTGATGGGACGATTAATGAAAAACTGTTTTTT. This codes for CASSDGTINEKLFF.

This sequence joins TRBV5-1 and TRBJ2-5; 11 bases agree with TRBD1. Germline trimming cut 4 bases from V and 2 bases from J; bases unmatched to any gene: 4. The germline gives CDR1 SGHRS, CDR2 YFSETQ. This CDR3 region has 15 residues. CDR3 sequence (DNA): TGCGCCAGCAGCCCGGGACAGGGGGGTCAAGAGACCCAGTACTTC. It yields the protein CASSPGQGGQETQYF.

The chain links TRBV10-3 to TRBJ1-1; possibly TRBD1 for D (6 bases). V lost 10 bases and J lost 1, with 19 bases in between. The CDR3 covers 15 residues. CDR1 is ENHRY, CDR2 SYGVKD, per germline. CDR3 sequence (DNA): TGTGCCACCGTCCCAGGGGACCCTTCGAACACTGAAGCTTTCTTT. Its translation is CATVPGDPSNTEAFF.

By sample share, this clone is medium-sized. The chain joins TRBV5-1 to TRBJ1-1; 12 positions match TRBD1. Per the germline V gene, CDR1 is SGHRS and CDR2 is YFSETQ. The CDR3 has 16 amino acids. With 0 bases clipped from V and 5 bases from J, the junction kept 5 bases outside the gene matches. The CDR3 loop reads CASSLAGQGAWTEAFF. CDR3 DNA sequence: TGCGCCAGCAGCTTGGCGGGACAGGGGGCATGGACTGAAGCTTTCTTT.

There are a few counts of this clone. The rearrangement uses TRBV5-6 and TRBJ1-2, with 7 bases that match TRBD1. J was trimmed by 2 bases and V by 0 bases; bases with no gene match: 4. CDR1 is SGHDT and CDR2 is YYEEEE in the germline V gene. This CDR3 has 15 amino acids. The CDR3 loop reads CASSLVGGGNYGYTF. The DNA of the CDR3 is TGTGCCAGCAGCTTGGTAGGGGGCGGCAACTATGGCTACACCTTC.

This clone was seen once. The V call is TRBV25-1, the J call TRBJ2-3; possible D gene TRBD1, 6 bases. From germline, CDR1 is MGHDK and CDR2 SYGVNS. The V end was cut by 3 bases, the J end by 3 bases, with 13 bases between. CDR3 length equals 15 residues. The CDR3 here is CASSDGGSRTDTQYF. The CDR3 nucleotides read TGTGCCAGCAGTGATGGGGGCTCAAGGACAGATACGCAGTATTTT.

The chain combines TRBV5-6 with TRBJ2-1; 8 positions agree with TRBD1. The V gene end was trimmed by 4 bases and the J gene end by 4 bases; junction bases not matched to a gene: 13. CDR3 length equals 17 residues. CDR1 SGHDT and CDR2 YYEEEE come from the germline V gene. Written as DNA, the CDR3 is TGTGCCAGCAGCCCAGGGACAGGCGGAAGGGGGTACAATGAGCAGTTCTTC. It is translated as CASSPGTGGRGYNEQFF.

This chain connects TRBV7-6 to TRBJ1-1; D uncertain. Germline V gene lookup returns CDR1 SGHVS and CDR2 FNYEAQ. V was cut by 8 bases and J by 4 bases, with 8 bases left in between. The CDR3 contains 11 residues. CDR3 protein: CASGMSTEAFF. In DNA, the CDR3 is TGTGCCAGCGGGATGAGCACTGAAGCTTTCTTT.

CDR3 residues: CASSELPRSSYGYTF. As DNA, the CDR3 is TGTGCCAGCAGTGAACTCCCCAGGAGCTCCTATGGCTACACCTTC. The chain uses TRBV6-1 and TRBJ1-2; the D is unclear. Germline CDR1 is MNHNS and CDR2 is SASEGT. The CDR3 loop spans 15 amino acids. Between the trimmed V and J ends, which lost 2 bases and 4 bases, there was a span of 14 bases.

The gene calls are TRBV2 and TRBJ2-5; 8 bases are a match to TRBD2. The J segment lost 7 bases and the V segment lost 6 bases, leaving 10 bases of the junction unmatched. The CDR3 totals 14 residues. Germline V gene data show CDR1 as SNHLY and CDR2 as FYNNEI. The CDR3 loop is CASRSLAGAGTQYF. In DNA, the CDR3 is TGTGCCAGCAGATCTCTAGCGGGCGCCGGGACCCAGTACTTC.

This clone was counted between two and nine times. As DNA, the CDR3 is TGCAGCGTTGCAAGGAACACTGAAGCTTTCTTT. This gives the protein CSVARNTEAFF. V usage is TRBV29-1 and J usage is TRBJ1-1; no reliable D call. Germline assignment: CDR1 SQVTM and CDR2 ANQGSEA. V shed 4 bases and J shed 1 base, with 4 bases lying between them. The CDR3 sequence is 11 residues long.

The CDR3 is CASSRGIEYEQYF. The CDR3 region has the DNA TGTGCCAGCAGTCGGGGGATAGAATACGAGCAGTACTTC. The genes are TRBV6-1 and TRBJ2-7; possibly TRBD2 for D (6 bases). Trimming took off 5 bases at V and 4 bases at J, with 12 bases between the two ends. CDR1 is MNHNS, CDR2 SASEGT, per germline. The CDR3 runs 13 residues.

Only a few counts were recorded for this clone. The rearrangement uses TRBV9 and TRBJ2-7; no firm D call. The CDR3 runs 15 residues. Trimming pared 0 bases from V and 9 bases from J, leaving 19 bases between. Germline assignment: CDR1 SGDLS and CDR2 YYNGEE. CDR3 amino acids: CASSVGPDQALGQYF. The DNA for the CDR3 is TGTGCCAGCAGCGTAGGACCGGATCAGGCCTTAGGGCAGTACTTC.

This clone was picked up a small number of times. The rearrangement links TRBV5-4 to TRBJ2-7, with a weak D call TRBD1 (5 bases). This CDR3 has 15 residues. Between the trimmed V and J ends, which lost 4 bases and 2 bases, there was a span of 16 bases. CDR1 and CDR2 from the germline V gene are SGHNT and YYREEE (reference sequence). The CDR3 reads CASSAQPTATYEQYF. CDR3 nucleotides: TGTGCCAGCAGCGCGCAACCGACAGCCACCTACGAGCAGTACTTC. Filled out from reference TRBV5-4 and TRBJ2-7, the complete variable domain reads ETGVTQSPTHLIKTRGQQVTLRCSSQSGHNTVSWYQQALGQGPQFIFQYYREEENGRGNFPPRFSGLQFPNYSSELNVNALELDDSALYLCASSAQPTATYEQYFGPGTRLTVT.

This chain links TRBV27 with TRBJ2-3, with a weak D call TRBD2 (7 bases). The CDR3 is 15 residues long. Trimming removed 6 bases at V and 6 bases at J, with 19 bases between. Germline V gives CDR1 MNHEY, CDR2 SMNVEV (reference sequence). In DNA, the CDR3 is TGTGCCAGCAGGGGGGGGCGGGTCCTCGGGGATACGCAGTATTTT. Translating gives CASRGGRVLGDTQYF.

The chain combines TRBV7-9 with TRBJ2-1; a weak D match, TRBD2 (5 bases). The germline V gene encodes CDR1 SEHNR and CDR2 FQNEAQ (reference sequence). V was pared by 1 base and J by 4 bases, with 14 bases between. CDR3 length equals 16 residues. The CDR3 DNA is TGTGCCAGCAGCTTAGTTGTCGAGCGGAGATACAATGAGCAGTTCTTC. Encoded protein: CASSLVVERRYNEQFF.

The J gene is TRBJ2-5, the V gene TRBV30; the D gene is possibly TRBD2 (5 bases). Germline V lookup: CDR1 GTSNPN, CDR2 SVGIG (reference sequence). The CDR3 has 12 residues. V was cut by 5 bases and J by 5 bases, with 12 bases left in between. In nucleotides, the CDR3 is TGTGCCTGGCCCCAGCGGTTGGAGACCCAGTACTTC. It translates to CAWPQRLETQYF.

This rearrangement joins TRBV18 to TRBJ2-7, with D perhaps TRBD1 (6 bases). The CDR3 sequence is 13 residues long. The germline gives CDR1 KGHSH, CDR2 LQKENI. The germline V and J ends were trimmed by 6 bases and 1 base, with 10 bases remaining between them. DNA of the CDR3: TGTGCCAGCTCCCCAAGGGGGTCCTACGAGCAGTACTTC. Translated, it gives CASSPRGSYEQYF. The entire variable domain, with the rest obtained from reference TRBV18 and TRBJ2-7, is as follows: NAGVMQNPRHLVRRRGQEARLRCSPMKGHSHVYWYRQLPEEGLKFMVYLQKENIIDESGMPKERFSAEFPKEGPSILRIQQVVRGDSAAYFCASSPRGSYEQYFGPGTRLTVT.

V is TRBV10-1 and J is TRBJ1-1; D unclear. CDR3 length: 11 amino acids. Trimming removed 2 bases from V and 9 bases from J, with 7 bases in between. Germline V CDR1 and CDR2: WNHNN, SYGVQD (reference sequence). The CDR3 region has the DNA TGCGCCAGCAGTGAGGCCTCTAAAGCTTTCTTT. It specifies CASSEASKAFF.

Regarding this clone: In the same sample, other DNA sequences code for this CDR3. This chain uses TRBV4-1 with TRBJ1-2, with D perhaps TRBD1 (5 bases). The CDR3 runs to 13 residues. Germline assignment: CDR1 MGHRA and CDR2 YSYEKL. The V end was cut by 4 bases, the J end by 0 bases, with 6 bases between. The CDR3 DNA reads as TGCGCCAGCAGCCCGGACACTAACTATGGCTACACCTTC. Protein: CASSPDTNYGYTF.

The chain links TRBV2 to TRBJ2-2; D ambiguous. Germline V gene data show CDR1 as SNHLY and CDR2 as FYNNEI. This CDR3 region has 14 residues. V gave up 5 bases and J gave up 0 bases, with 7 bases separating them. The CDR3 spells CASSWLANTGELFF. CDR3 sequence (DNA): TGTGCCAGCAGTTGGCTAGCGAACACCGGGGAGCTGTTTTTT.

Here the CDR3 reads CSVLGATGGPADTQYF. The CDR3 DNA reads TGCAGCGTTTTAGGGGCGACAGGGGGACCCGCAGATACGCAGTATTTT. V gene TRBV29-1 combines with J gene TRBJ2-3; 9 bases line up with TRBD1. The V gene's germline CDR1 is SQVTM and CDR2 ANQGSEA. Trimming removed 5 bases from V and 4 bases from J; junction bases left unmatched: 13. The CDR3 extends over 16 amino acids.

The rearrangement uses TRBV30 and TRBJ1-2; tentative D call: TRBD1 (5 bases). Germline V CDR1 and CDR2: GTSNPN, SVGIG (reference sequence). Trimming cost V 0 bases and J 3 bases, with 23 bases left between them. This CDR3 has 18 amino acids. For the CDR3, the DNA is TGTGCCTGGAGTGTGGATTGTAGTACGTGGGGGTTTGACTATGGCTACACCTTC. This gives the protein CAWSVDCSTWGFDYGYTF.